Following are 30 T cell receptor beta chains from one sample sequenced in a study of regulatory T cells in long-lasting Graves disease. Time point of the sample: newly diagnosed GD, antithyroid drugs for less than 3 months. The TCR library was prepared using RNA isolated from PBMCs. The authors built TCR beta libraries using iRepertoire HTBI primers and Arm-PCR of CDR3 regions. MiXCR, run by TCRdb on the multiplex PCR reads, gives a single entry per CDR3 protein. The sample has around 250,000 distinct CDR3 sequences, 20% to 25% seen once. The sequences come from peripheral blood mononuclear cells (PBMCs), collected at new diagnosis, from a patient treated with antithyroid drugs. These receptors were collected from a female donor with Graves disease.

This clonotype has a count of ten or more. The CDR3, as DNA: TGTGCCAGCAGCGCACCAGGGTTCACTGAAGCTTTCTTT. Its protein product is CASSAPGFTEAFF. The chain employs TRBV7-6 and TRBJ1-1; D may be TRBD1 (5 bases). The length of the CDR3 is 13 residues. Germline-derived CDR1 and CDR2 are SGHVS and FNYEAQ. The V gene lost 5 bases and the J gene lost 4 bases, with 11 bases spanning the gap. Variable domain in full (rest from reference TRBV7-6 and TRBJ1-1): GAGVSQSPRYKVTKRGQDVALRCDPISGHVSLYWYRQALGQGPEFLTYFNYEAQQDKSGLPNDRFSAERPEGSISTLTIQRTEQRDSAMYRCASSAPGFTEAFFGQGTRLTVV.

In this sample, this clonotype turned up many times. The V gene is TRBV20-1, the J gene TRBJ2-5; 11 positions agree with TRBD2. Germline CDR1 and CDR2: DFQATT and SNEGSKA (reference sequence). V lost 8 bases and J lost 0; bases outside the gene matches: 11. The CDR3 runs 16 residues. The CDR3 spells CSPWASGGSYQETQYF. The CDR3 region has the DNA TGCAGTCCGTGGGCTAGCGGGGGGTCCTACCAAGAGACCCAGTACTTC.

This clonotype appeared many times. The chain couples TRBV7-3 to TRBJ2-1; D could derive from TRBD1 or TRBD2 (6 bases each). Germline assignment: CDR1 SGHTA and CDR2 FQGTGA. V was shortened by 4 bases and J by 4 bases, with 20 bases between the two germline ends. The CDR3 sequence is 17 residues long. The CDR3 coding sequence is TGTGCCAGCAGCTCCTCCCGGGGGCAGGGCCAATACAATGAGCAGTTCTTC. Amino acid sequence: CASSSSRGQGQYNEQFF.

This clonotype was detected many times. The CDR3 is CATSRGDSNPTDTQYF. CDR3 bases: TGTGCCACCAGCAGAGGGGACAGCAATCCCACAGATACGCAGTATTTT. This chain uses TRBV15 with TRBJ2-3, with TRBD1 matching over 7 bases. Looked up from germline, CDR1 is LNHNV and CDR2 is YYDKDF (reference sequence). There are 16 residues in the CDR3. Trimming took 1 base from V and 2 from J; bases not matched to a gene: 6.

This clonotype was counted at least ten times. The chain employs TRBV10-2 and TRBJ2-7; the D gene could be TRBD1 or TRBD2 (6 bases each). The germline V gene encodes CDR1 WSHSY and CDR2 SAAADI. The CDR3 is made up of 13 amino acids. V gave up 6 bases and J gave up 0 bases, with 9 bases separating them. CDR3 residues: CASRGGDSYEQYF. CDR3 DNA: TGCGCCAGCAGGGGGGGCGACTCCTACGAGCAGTACTTC.

This clonotype was detected only a few times. This rearrangement joins TRBV7-2 to TRBJ1-2; 8 positions match TRBD1. The CDR3 totals 17 residues. V shed 0 bases and J 3 bases; nucleotides not matched to a gene: 9. Looked up from germline, CDR1 is SGHTA and CDR2 is FQGNSA. The CDR3 reads CASSLADRTGPYYGYTF. CDR3 bases: TGTGCCAGCAGCTTAGCGGACAGGACAGGGCCCTACTATGGCTACACCTTC.

This clonotype was picked up many times. The chain uses TRBV13 and TRBJ1-1; 9 bases are shared with TRBD1. V was clipped by 6 bases and J by 1 base; unmatched bases: 6. CDR3 length: 15 residues. Per germline, CDR1 PRHDT and CDR2 FYEKMQ (reference sequence). The CDR3 sequence is CASRYRGRRNTEAFF. CDR3 DNA: TGTGCCAGCAGGTACAGGGGGCGAAGGAACACTGAAGCTTTCTTT.

Comments on this clonotype: A much larger clone differs from this one at a single base, so this may be a read error. The conserved final phenylalanine or tryptophan is absent from the CDR3, which likely points to a read error. The chain joins TRBV20-1 to TRBJ2-1, with D hard to call. CDR1 is DFQATT, CDR2 SNEGSKA, per germline (reference sequence). The CDR3 contains 14 residues. V lost 3 bases, J lost 0 bases, and 9 bases lay in between. Written as DNA, the CDR3 is TGCAGTGCTAGTACGGAGAACTCCTACAATGAGCAGTTCTCC. Its protein product is CSASTENSYNEQFS.

This clonotype has a count of ten or more. The chain has TRBV12-3 or TRBV12-4 and TRBJ2-3; a weak D match, TRBD2 (5 bases). There are 13 residues in the CDR3. V was cut by 2 bases and J by 4 bases, with 7 bases left in between. The CDR3 nucleotides read TGTGCCAGCAGTTTATCCGGGGCAGATACGCAGTATTTT. The encoded protein is CASSLSGADTQYF.

This clonotype was recorded at least ten times. This rearrangement joins TRBV2 to TRBJ2-7; possible D gene TRBD1, 5 bases. The ends were cut back, 4 bases at V and 5 bases at J, with 18 bases in the middle. CDR3 length equals 15 residues. Germline assignment: CDR1 SNHLY and CDR2 FYNNEI. The CDR3 coding sequence is TGTGCCAGCAGTGCTGTCCCAGGGAATTCCAACGAGCAGTACTTC. Its translation: CASSAVPGNSNEQYF.

Comment on this clonotype: Because it lacks the conserved phenylalanine or tryptophan at the end, this CDR3 is likely a read error. The chain carries TRBV7-9 and TRBJ1-1; 7 bases match TRBD1. Germline CDR1 and CDR2: SEHNR and FQNEAQ (reference sequence). The CDR3 spans 13 residues. The V and J ends lost 6 bases and 5 bases, in that order; junction bases with no gene match: 6. DNA of the CDR3: TGTGCCAGCAGAGAGGGGGCCGAGACTGAAGCTTTCCTT. Protein: CASREGAETEAFL.

This clonotype was observed at least ten times. The chain couples TRBV6-6 to TRBJ1-4; D ambiguous. V was shortened by 0 bases and J by 6 bases, with 11 bases between the two germline ends. The germline CDR1 and CDR2 sequences are MNHNY and SVGAGI (reference sequence). The CDR3 length is 15 residues. The DNA for the CDR3 is TGTGCCAGCAGTTACTCGAGTTCTCGGGATGAAAAACTGTTTTTT. Amino acid sequence: CASSYSSSRDEKLFF.

Details on this clonotype: This may come from a read error, since a much larger clone is one base off. The chain combines TRBV3-1 with TRBJ2-3; TRBD2 might be the D (5 bases). The DNA end is a closer match to TRBJ2-5, so the J assignment may be wrong. Germline V gene sequence: CDR1 LGHDT, CDR2 YNNKEL (reference sequence). The CDR3 contains 14 residues. The CDR3 region has the DNA TGTGCCAGCTGCCAGCGGCAGAATCAAGAGACCCAGTACTTC. Translation gives CASCQRQNQETQYF.

This clonotype came up a few times. The rearrangement links TRBV27 to TRBJ1-2; the match to TRBD1 covers 8 bases. V was clipped by 5 bases and J by 4 bases; unmatched bases: 9. Per germline, CDR1 MNHEY and CDR2 SMNVEV (reference sequence). CDR3 length equals 15 residues. The CDR3 loop is CASSATGAPIYGYTF. The CDR3 coding sequence is TGTGCCAGCAGTGCGACAGGGGCGCCCATCTATGGCTACACCTTC.

This clonotype was recorded at least ten times. The V gene is TRBV5-6, the J gene TRBJ1-1; D is undetermined. V dropped 1 base and J dropped 5 bases, with 6 bases sitting between them. The CDR3 is made up of 12 amino acids. Germline-derived CDR1 and CDR2 are SGHDT and YYEEEE. The chain's CDR3 is CASSLIRTEAFF. The CDR3 nucleotides read TGTGCCAGCAGCTTGATACGGACTGAAGCTTTCTTT.

This clonotype was observed many times. The chain has TRBV29-1 and TRBJ2-2; D is undetermined. The V gene lost 5 bases and the J gene lost 4 bases, with 20 bases spanning the gap. In germline, CDR1 is SQVTM, CDR2 ANQGSEA. The CDR3 totals 16 residues. In DNA, the CDR3 is TGCAGCGTTTACGGTACAGTCGGGCGGTCCACCGGGGAGCTGTTTTTT. This encodes CSVYGTVGRSTGELFF.

The chain employs TRBV2 and TRBJ2-3; 8 nucleotides agree with TRBD2. V was clipped by 6 bases and J by 6 bases; unmatched bases: 8. Per germline, CDR1 SNHLY and CDR2 FYNNEI. This CDR3 region has 14 residues. As DNA, the CDR3 is TGTGCCAGCAGGGAACTTAGCGGGGAGGATACGCAGTATTTT. It translates to CASRELSGEDTQYF. Full variable domain (rest looked up from reference TRBV2 and TRBJ2-3): EPEVTQTPSHQVTQMGQEVILRCVPISNHLYFYWYRQILGQKVEFLVSFYNNEISEKSEIFDDQFSVERPDGSNFTLKIRSTKLEDSAMYFCASRELSGEDTQYFGPGTRLTVL.

The rearrangement joins TRBV3-2 to TRBJ1-5. TRBV3-2 is a listed pseudogene. The length of the CDR3 is 12 residues. In DNA, the CDR3 is TGTGCCAGCAGCCCTAGGAATCAGCCCCAGCATTTT. It codes for CASSPRNQPQHF.

The rearrangement uses TRBV7-8 and TRBJ2-3, with D possibly being TRBD1 (6 bases). The CDR3 is 15 amino acids. Germline V gene data show CDR1 as SGHVS and CDR2 as FQNEAQ. V lost 5 bases and J 2 bases, leaving 14 bases between the germline ends. The chain's CDR3 is CASSLHSGATDTQYF. The CDR3 region has the DNA TGTGCCAGCAGCCTCCACTCAGGGGCCACAGATACGCAGTATTTT.

The chain uses TRBV20-1 and TRBJ2-2; possible D gene TRBD1, 6 bases. Germline CDR1 reads DFQATT; CDR2 reads SNEGSKA (reference sequence). V shed 4 bases and J shed 3 bases, with 9 bases lying between them. CDR3 size: 13 residues. The CDR3 loop reads CSATGHHTGELFF. The CDR3 nucleotides are TGCAGTGCTACGGGACACCACACCGGGGAGCTGTTTTTT.

At least ten counts were recorded for this clonotype. The chain uses TRBV7-9 and TRBJ1-1; D not certain. With 2 bases removed from V and 0 bases from J, the gap between germline ends came to 7 bases. Germline CDR1 reads SEHNR; CDR2 reads FQNEAQ (reference sequence). The CDR3 extends over 14 amino acids. The chain's CDR3 is CASSLNIVNTEAFF. CDR3 coding DNA: TGTGCCAGCAGCTTAAACATCGTGAACACTGAAGCTTTCTTT.

At least ten counts were recorded for this clonotype. The chain couples TRBV20-1 to TRBJ2-1; 9 bases match TRBD2. In germline, CDR1 is DFQATT, CDR2 SNEGSKA (reference sequence). The CDR3 runs to 15 residues. V lost 3 bases and J lost 6; bases outside the gene matches: 9. This CDR3 reads CSARLTTSGRNEQFF. The CDR3, as DNA: TGCAGTGCTAGGCTAACGACTAGCGGACGCAATGAGCAGTTCTTC.

The V gene is TRBV9, the J gene TRBJ1-6; TRBD1 aligns across 9 bases. The CDR3 loop spans 16 amino acids. V shed 4 bases and J 6 bases; nucleotides not matched to a gene: 8. CDR1 and CDR2 from the germline V gene are SGDLS and YYNGEE. The CDR3 nucleotides read TGTGCCAGCAGCTCCCGATACAGGGGGCGTAATTCACCCCTCCACTTT. It encodes CASSSRYRGRNSPLHF.

This clonotype came up many times. The genes are TRBV6-2 or TRBV6-3 and TRBJ1-1, with a weak D call TRBD1 (5 bases). CDR3 length: 14 amino acids. V was shortened by 2 bases and J by 3 bases, with 10 bases between the two germline ends. Germline CDR1 MNHEY, CDR2 SVGEGT. This CDR3 is CASSYAGLDTEAFF. CDR3 coding DNA: TGTGCCAGCAGTTACGCAGGGCTCGACACTGAAGCTTTCTTT.

This clonotype was found many times. The chain recombines TRBV7-2 with TRBJ2-7; 7 bases fit TRBD2. In germline, CDR1 is SGHTA, CDR2 FQGNSA. J was trimmed by 3 bases and V by 1 base; bases with no gene match: 6. This CDR3 has 15 residues. The CDR3 spells CASSLDRAGSYEQYF. CDR3 DNA sequence: TGTGCCAGCAGCTTAGATCGAGCGGGGAGCTACGAGCAGTACTTC.

The table lists this clonotype with a few counts. Germline and junction disagree at one end, which may indicate a read error. The chain links TRBV25-1 to TRBJ2-6; perhaps TRBD1 as D (6 bases). The CDR3 is made up of 15 amino acids. Germline assignment: CDR1 MGHDK and CDR2 SYGVNS. The CDR3 bases are TGTGCCAGCAGTCGTGGGACAACTGGGACCAACGTCCTGACTTTC. Its protein is CASSRGTTGTNVLTF. The variable domain in full, with the rest retrieved from reference TRBV25-1 and TRBJ2-6, is EADIYQTPRYLVIGTGKKITLECSQTMGHDKMYWYQQDPGMELHLIHYSYGVNSTEKGDLSSESTVSRIRTEHFPLTLESARPSHTSQYLCASSRGTTGTNVLTFGAGSRLTVL.

This clonotype was detected many times. Relative to the germline gene, one junction end is altered; a read error may explain this. The V gene is TRBV5-1, the J gene TRBJ2-3; D is undetermined. This CDR3 has 15 residues. CDR1 is SGHRS, CDR2 YFSETQ, per germline. CDR3 bases: TGTGCCAGCAGCTTGCGGCAGCATAGCACAGATACGCAGTATTTT. Translating gives CASSLRQHSTDTQYF.

At least ten counts were recorded for this clonotype. The gene calls are TRBV20-1 and TRBJ1-6; 8 bases are a match to TRBD1. Germline loops: CDR1 DFQATT, CDR2 SNEGSKA (reference sequence). The J segment lost 7 bases and the V segment lost 7 bases, leaving 6 bases of the junction unmatched. This CDR3 region has 13 residues. DNA for the CDR3: TGCAGTGTCCCACAGGGGGTGAATTCACCCCTCCACTTT. This codes for CSVPQGVNSPLHF.

Details on this clonotype: This sequence may be a read error, since a much larger clone differs from it by one base. The genes are TRBV6-2 or TRBV6-3 and TRBJ2-7; tentative D call: TRBD2 (6 bases). The germline V gene has CDR1 MNHEY and CDR2 SVGEGT. The CDR3 sequence is 17 residues long. The V end was cut by 2 bases, the J end by 6 bases, with 23 bases between. The CDR3 region has the DNA TGTGCCAGCAGTTACCCTCCCGGGGGTCCCCTGAACTGCGAGCAGTACTTC. Translating it yields CASSYPPGGPLNCEQYF.

This clonotype came up a few times. A junction end diverges from the germline sequence, so it may reflect a read error. The chain links TRBV25-1 to TRBJ2-1, with D uncertain. Per germline, CDR1 MGHDK and CDR2 SYGVNS. There are 14 residues in the CDR3. The chain's CDR3 is CANSAQPGEAKQFF. Here the CDR3 DNA reads TGTGCCAACAGTGCCCAACCCGGTGAAGCTAAGCAGTTCTTC.